This is a list of T cell receptor beta chains from one sample in a study of lymphopenia after photon versus proton radiotherapy. Using immunoSEQ multiplex PCR, the repertoire was profiled, and TCRdb retains in-frame clones only, with some absent. Of some 27,000 clones detected, approximately 86% appear once; the ten largest clones hold approximately 18%. This sample comprised peripheral blood, obtained from a patient treated with photon-based radiotherapy. The receptors originated from a man aged 50-60 years with gastric cancer. The CDR3 runs from the conserved cysteine through the conserved F or W. For some rows the clone size is stated as once, few or many, or as a class when expanded; others skip it.

CDR3 protein: CASTSSNYGYTF
V gene: TRBV19
clone size: few
J gene: TRBJ1-2

CDR3 protein: CAYAQGSGNTIYF
V gene: TRBV30
clone size: NA
J gene: TRBJ1-3

CDR3 protein: CASTTSSSYNEQFF
V gene: TRBV2
clone size: few
J gene: TRBJ2-1

CDR3 protein: CASSLARQARTQYF
V gene: TRBV11-1
clone size: NA
J gene: TRBJ2-5

CDR3 protein: CASSPHSARGNQETQYF
V gene: TRBV5-1
clone size: NA
J gene: TRBJ2-5

CDR3 protein: CASSRQGGSTEAFF
V gene: TRBV9
clone size: NA
J gene: TRBJ1-1

CDR3 protein: CASSEMAGAATGELFF
V gene: TRBV2
clone size: NA
J gene: TRBJ2-2

CDR3 protein: CSVGDRVEAFF
V gene: TRBV29-1
clone size: once
J gene: TRBJ1-1

CDR3 protein: CASSVIAGGGETQYF
V gene: TRBV27
clone size: NA
J gene: TRBJ2-5

CDR3 protein: CASSLMGGHPYNEQFF
V gene: TRBV11-2
clone size: NA
J gene: TRBJ2-1

CDR3 protein: CATSRTRQGGETQYF
V gene: TRBV15
clone size: NA
J gene: TRBJ2-5

CDR3 protein: CASSLNSGGDEQFF
V gene: TRBV11-3
clone size: NA
J gene: TRBJ2-1

CDR3 protein: CASSPPGTDRTEAFF
V gene: TRBV5-1
clone size: NA
J gene: TRBJ1-1

CDR3 protein: CASSYSGILRADTQYF
V gene: TRBV6-5
clone size: few
J gene: TRBJ2-3

CDR3 protein: CASSLTGNTEAFF
V gene: TRBV2
clone size: NA
J gene: TRBJ1-1

CDR3 protein: CASKEARQSYGYTF
V gene: TRBV10-2
clone size: once
J gene: TRBJ1-2

CDR3 protein: CASSVEGGRTDTQYF
V gene: TRBV6-4
clone size: NA
J gene: TRBJ2-3

CDR3 protein: CASSLAALMADTQYF
V gene: TRBV7-2
clone size: NA
J gene: TRBJ2-3

CDR3 protein: CASSLAGVDIGTGELFF
V gene: TRBV11-3
clone size: NA
J gene: TRBJ2-2

CDR3 protein: CASSTGQGANSPLHF
V gene: TRBV5-1
clone size: NA
J gene: TRBJ1-6

CDR3 protein: CASSTGTGGGDTQYF
V gene: TRBV2
clone size: NA
J gene: TRBJ2-3

CDR3 protein: CASSTGQHSYNEQFF
V gene: TRBV11-3
clone size: NA
J gene: TRBJ2-1

CDR3 protein: CASSIGQGPETQYF
V gene: TRBV19
clone size: once
J gene: TRBJ2-5

CDR3 protein: CASSQGISAGEQFF
V gene: TRBV9
clone size: NA
J gene: TRBJ2-1

CDR3 protein: CASSRGQTNNYGYTF
V gene: TRBV5-6
clone size: NA
J gene: TRBJ1-2

CDR3 protein: CASSLRGLGYSNQPQHF
V gene: TRBV2
clone size: NA
J gene: TRBJ1-5

CDR3 protein: CASSEGGDRRNTEAFF
V gene: TRBV10-2
clone size: NA
J gene: TRBJ1-1

CDR3 protein: CATSTQTGRKGTLHF
V gene: TRBV15
clone size: few
J gene: TRBJ1-6

CDR3 protein: CASSLRGFGGTDTQYF
V gene: TRBV28
clone size: NA
J gene: TRBJ2-3

CDR3 protein: CSVQSGTGELFF
V gene: TRBV29-1
clone size: NA
J gene: TRBJ2-2

CDR3 protein: CASSPTVNQPQHF
V gene: TRBV7-2
clone size: few
J gene: TRBJ1-5

CDR3 protein: CASSPRGWAADTQYF
V gene: TRBV7-4
clone size: NA
J gene: TRBJ2-3

CDR3 protein: CASGYNSYEQYF
V gene: TRBV12-5
clone size: NA
J gene: TRBJ2-7

CDR3 protein: CASSLMEPQSRANVLTF
V gene: TRBV4-1
clone size: NA
J gene: TRBJ2-6

CDR3 protein: CAISGGVREKLFF
V gene: TRBV10-3
clone size: NA
J gene: TRBJ1-4

CDR3 protein: CASSDRRNTEAFF
V gene: TRBV2
clone size: NA
J gene: TRBJ1-1

CDR3 protein: CASSFYRDYEAFF
V gene: TRBV13
clone size: once
J gene: TRBJ1-1

CDR3 protein: CASSQTGWDTQYF
V gene: TRBV4-3
clone size: NA
J gene: TRBJ2-3

CDR3 protein: CASSLTRPGELFF
V gene: TRBV11-2
clone size: NA
J gene: TRBJ2-2

CDR3 protein: CASSRIGLAGAITDTQYF
V gene: TRBV6-4
clone size: NA
J gene: TRBJ2-3

CDR3 protein: CASSFVTEEAFF
V gene: TRBV5-4
clone size: few
J gene: TRBJ1-1

CDR3 protein: CASSLYGAANTEAFF
V gene: TRBV5-1
clone size: NA
J gene: TRBJ1-1

CDR3 protein: CSVNQGGVKLFF
V gene: TRBV29-1
clone size: NA
J gene: TRBJ1-4

CDR3 protein: CASSLETDNNSPLHF
V gene: TRBV5-4
clone size: NA
J gene: TRBJ1-6

CDR3 protein: CASSGTSYNEQFF
V gene: TRBV6-1
clone size: NA
J gene: TRBJ2-1

CDR3 protein: CASSLGVTVSYNEQFF
V gene: TRBV7-2
clone size: NA
J gene: TRBJ2-1

CDR3 protein: CASTFPGRPGETQYF
V gene: TRBV6-6
clone size: NA
J gene: TRBJ2-5

CDR3 protein: CASRDRDWSPPHF
V gene: TRBV6-1
clone size: once
J gene: TRBJ1-6

CDR3 protein: CASRPGQLEGELFF
V gene: TRBV11-2
clone size: NA
J gene: TRBJ1-4

CDR3 protein: CATSRQGSSPLHF
V gene: TRBV15
clone size: NA
J gene: TRBJ1-6

CDR3 protein: CASSVGGQGDSEQYF
V gene: TRBV9
clone size: NA
J gene: TRBJ2-7

CDR3 protein: CASSPHRSRYQETQYF
V gene: TRBV12-1
clone size: NA
J gene: TRBJ2-5

CDR3 protein: CASSATGTTGELFF
V gene: TRBV9
clone size: NA
J gene: TRBJ2-2

CDR3 protein: CASNPPGFGGSPLHF
V gene: TRBV6-1
clone size: NA
J gene: TRBJ1-6

CDR3 protein: CASSRQGGSPLHF
V gene: TRBV5-8
clone size: few
J gene: TRBJ1-6

CDR3 protein: CASSAGQGREKLFF
V gene: TRBV9
clone size: NA
J gene: TRBJ1-4

CDR3 protein: CAWSAGRSPLHF
V gene: TRBV30
clone size: NA
J gene: TRBJ1-6

CDR3 protein: CASSFTQGGEAFF
V gene: TRBV11-3
clone size: NA
J gene: TRBJ1-1

CDR3 protein: CASSQGPSSHNEQFF
V gene: TRBV18
clone size: NA
J gene: TRBJ2-1

CDR3 protein: CASSYPNTGELFF
V gene: TRBV4-2
clone size: NA
J gene: TRBJ2-2